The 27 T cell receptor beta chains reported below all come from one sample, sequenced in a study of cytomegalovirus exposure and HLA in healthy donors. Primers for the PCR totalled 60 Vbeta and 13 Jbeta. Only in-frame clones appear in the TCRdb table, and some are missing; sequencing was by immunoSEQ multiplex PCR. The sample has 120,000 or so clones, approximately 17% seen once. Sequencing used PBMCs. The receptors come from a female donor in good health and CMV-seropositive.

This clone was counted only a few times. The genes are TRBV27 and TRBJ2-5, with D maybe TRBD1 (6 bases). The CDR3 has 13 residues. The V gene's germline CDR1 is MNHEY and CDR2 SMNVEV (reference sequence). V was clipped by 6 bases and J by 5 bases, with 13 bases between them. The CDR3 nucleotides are TGTGCCAGCAGACGACAGGATGTGGAGACCCAGTACTTC. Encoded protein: CASRRQDVETQYF.

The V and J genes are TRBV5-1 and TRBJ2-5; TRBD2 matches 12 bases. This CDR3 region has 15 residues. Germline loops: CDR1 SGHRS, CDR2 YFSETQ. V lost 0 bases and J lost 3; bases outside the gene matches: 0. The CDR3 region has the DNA TGCGCCAGCAGCTTGGGACTAGCGGGGGAAGAGACCCAGTACTTC. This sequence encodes CASSLGLAGEETQYF.

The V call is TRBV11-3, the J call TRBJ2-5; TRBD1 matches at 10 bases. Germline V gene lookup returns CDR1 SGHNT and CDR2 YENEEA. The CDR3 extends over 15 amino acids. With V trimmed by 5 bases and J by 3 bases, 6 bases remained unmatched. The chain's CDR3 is CASSPGQGLEETQYF. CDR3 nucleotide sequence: TGTGCCAGCAGCCCGGGACAGGGGCTAGAAGAGACCCAGTACTTC. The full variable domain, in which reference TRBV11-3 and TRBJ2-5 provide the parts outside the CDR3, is EAGVVQSPRYKIIEKKQPVAFWCNPISGHNTLYWYLQNLGQGPELLIRYENEEAVDDSQLPKDRFSAERLKGVDSTLKIQPAELGDSAVYLCASSPGQGLEETQYFGPGTRLLVL.

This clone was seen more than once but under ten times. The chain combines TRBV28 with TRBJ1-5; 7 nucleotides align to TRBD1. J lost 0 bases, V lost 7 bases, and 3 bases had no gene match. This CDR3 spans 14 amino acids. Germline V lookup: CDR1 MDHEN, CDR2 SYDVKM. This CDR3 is CASIDRVSNQPQHF. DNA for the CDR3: TGTGCCAGCATTGACAGGGTTAGCAATCAGCCCCAGCATTTT.

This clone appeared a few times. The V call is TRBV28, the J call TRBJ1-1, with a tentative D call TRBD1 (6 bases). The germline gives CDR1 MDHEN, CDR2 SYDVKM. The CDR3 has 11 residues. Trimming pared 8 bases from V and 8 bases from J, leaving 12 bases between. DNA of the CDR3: TGTGCCAGCGGGAGACAGGCGGAAGCTTTCTTT. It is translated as CASGRQAEAFF.

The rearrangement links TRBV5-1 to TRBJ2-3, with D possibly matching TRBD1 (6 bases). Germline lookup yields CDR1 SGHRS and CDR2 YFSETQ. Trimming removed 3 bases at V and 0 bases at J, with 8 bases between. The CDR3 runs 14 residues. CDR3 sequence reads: CASSSGQSTDTQYF. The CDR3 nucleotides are TGCGCCAGCAGCTCAGGACAGAGCACAGATACGCAGTATTTT. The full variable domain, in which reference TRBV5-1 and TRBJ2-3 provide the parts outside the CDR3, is KAGVTQTPRYLIKTRGQQVTLSCSPISGHRSVSWYQQTPGQGLQFLFEYFSETQRNKGNFPGRFSGRQFSNSRSEMNVSTLELGDSALYLCASSSGQSTDTQYFGPGTRLTVL.

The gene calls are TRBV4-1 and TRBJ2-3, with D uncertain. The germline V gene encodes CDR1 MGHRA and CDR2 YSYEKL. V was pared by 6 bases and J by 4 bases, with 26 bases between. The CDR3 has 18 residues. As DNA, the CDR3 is TGCGCCAGCAGGCCCTTCTCGGCCCTCCCTGGTGGAGCAGATACGCAGTATTTT. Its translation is CASRPFSALPGGADTQYF.

DNA of the CDR3: TGTGCAAGTCGCTTAGCGCCTCCGGGAACTAATGAAAAACTGTTTTTT. Encoded protein: CASRLAPPGTNEKLFF. The chain has TRBV12-2 and TRBJ1-4. TRBV12-2 is a documented pseudogene. This CDR3 spans 16 amino acids.

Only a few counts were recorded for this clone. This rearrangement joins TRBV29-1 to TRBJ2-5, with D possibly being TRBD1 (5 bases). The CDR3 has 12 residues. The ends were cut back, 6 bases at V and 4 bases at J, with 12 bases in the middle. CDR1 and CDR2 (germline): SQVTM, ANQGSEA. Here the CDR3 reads CSVLQVSETQYF. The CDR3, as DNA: TGCAGCGTCTTACAGGTTTCAGAGACCCAGTACTTC.

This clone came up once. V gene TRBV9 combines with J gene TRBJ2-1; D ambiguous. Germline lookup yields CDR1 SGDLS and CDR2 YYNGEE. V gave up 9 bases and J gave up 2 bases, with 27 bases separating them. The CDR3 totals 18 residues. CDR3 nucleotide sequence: TGTGCCACACAACCGGCCGCGGTTCCGCCGAAGGCCTACAATGAGCAGTTCTTC. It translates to CATQPAAVPPKAYNEQFF.

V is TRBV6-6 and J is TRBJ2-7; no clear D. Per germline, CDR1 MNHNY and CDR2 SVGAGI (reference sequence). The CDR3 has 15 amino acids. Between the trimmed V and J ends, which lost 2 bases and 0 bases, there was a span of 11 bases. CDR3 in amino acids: CASSYTTAASYEQYF. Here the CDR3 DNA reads TGTGCCAGCAGTTACACAACAGCAGCCTCCTACGAGCAGTACTTC.

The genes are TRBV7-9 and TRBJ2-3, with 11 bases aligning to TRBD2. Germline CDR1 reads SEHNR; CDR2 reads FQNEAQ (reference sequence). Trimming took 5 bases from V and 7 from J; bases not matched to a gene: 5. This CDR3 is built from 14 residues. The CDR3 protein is CASSMTSGTNTQYF. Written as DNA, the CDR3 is TGTGCCAGCAGCATGACTAGCGGGACTAATACGCAGTATTTT.

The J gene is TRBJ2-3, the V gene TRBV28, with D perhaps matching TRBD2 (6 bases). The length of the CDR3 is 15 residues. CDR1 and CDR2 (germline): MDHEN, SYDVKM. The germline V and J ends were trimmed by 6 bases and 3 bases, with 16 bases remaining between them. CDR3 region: CASSRPERGTDTQYF. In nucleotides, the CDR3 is TGTGCCAGCAGCCGCCCTGAACGGGGGACAGATACGCAGTATTTT.

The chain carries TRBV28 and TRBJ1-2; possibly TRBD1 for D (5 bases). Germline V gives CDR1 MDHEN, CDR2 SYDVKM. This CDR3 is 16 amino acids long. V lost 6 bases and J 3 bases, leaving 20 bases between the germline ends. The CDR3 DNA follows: TGTGCCAGCAGCAATGCAGGGTTGCCTTTGGACTATGGCTACACCTTC. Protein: CASSNAGLPLDYGYTF.

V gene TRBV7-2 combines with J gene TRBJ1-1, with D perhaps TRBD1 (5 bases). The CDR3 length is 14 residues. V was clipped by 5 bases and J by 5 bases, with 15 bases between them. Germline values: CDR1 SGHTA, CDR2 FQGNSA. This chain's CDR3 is CASSIRVVGTEAFF. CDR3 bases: TGTGCCAGCAGCATCAGGGTGGTAGGGACTGAAGCTTTCTTT.

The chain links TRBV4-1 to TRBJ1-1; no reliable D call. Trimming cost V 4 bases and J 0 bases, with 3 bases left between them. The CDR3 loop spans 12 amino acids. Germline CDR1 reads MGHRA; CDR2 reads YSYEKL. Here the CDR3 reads CASSPLNTEAFF. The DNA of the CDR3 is TGCGCCAGCAGCCCTCTGAACACTGAAGCTTTCTTT.

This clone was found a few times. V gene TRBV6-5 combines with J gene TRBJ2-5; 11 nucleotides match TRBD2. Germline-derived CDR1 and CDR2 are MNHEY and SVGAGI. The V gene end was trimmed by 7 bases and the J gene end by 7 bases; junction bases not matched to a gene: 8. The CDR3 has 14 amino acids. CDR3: CASTIAGGLGTQYF. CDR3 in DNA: TGTGCCAGCACCATAGCGGGGGGGCTGGGGACCCAGTACTTC.

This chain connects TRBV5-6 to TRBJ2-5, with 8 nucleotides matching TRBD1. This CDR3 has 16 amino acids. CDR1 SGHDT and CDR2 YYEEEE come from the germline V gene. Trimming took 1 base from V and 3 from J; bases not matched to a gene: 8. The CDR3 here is CASSLFARGREETQYF. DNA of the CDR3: TGTGCCAGCAGCTTGTTTGCCAGGGGGCGGGAAGAGACCCAGTACTTC.

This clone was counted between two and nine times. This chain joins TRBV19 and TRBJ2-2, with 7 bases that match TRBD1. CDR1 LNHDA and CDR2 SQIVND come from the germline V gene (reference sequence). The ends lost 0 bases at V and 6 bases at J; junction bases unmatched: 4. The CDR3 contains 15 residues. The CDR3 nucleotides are TGTGCCAGTAGTATAGATCTACAGGGGTCCGGGGAGCTGTTTTTT. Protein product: CASSIDLQGSGELFF.

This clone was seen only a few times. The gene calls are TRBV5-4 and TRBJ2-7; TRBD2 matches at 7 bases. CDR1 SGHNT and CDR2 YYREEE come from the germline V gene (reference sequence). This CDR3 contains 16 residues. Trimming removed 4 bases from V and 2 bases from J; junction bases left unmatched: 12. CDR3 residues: CASSLALGGSTYEQYF. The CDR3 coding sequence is TGTGCCAGCAGCCTTGCCCTCGGGGGGTCGACCTACGAGCAGTACTTC. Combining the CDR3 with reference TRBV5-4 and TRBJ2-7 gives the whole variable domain ETGVTQSPTHLIKTRGQQVTLRCSSQSGHNTVSWYQQALGQGPQFIFQYYREEENGRGNFPPRFSGLQFPNYSSELNVNALELDDSALYLCASSLALGGSTYEQYFGPGTRLTVT.

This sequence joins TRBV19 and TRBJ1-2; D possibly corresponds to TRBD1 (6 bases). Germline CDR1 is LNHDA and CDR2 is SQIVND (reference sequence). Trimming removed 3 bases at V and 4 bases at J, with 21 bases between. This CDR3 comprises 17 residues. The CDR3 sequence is CASSMIYRAGDFYGYTF. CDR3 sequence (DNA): TGTGCCAGTAGTATGATTTACAGGGCGGGCGACTTCTATGGCTACACCTTC.

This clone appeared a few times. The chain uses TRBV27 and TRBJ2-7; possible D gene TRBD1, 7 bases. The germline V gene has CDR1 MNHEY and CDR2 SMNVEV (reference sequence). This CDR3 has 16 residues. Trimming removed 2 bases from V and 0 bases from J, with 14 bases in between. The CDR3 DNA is TGTGCCAGCAGTTTAACCTACCAGGGGGGCTCCTACGAGCAGTACTTC. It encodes CASSLTYQGGSYEQYF.

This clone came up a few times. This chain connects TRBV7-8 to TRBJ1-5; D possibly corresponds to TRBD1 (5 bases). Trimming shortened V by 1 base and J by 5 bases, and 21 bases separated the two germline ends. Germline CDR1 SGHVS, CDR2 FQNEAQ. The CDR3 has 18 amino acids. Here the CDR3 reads CASSLGQGGPPKDQPQHF. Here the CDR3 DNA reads TGTGCCAGCAGCTTAGGGCAGGGAGGCCCACCGAAGGATCAGCCCCAGCATTTT.

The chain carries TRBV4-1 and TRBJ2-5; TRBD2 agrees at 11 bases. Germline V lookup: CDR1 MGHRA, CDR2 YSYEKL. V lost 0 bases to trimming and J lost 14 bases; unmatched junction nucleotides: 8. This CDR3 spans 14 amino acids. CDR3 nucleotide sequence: TGCGCCAGCAGCCAAGATCGTAATAGCGGGAGGGGTTACTTC. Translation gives CASSQDRNSGRGYF.

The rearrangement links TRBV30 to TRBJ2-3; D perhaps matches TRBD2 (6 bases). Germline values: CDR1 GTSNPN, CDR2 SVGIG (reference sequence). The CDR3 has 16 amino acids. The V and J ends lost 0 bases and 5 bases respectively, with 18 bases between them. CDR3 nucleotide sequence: TGTGCCTGGAGTGTCGGGGGAACGACCCTCGGAGATACGCAGTATTTT. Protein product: CAWSVGGTTLGDTQYF.

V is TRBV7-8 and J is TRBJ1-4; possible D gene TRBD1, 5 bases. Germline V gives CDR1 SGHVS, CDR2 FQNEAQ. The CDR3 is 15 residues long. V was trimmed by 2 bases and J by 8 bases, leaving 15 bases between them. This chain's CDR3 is CASSLRQGLGEKLFF. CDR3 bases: TGTGCCAGCAGCTTAAGGCAGGGCTTAGGGGAAAAACTGTTTTTT. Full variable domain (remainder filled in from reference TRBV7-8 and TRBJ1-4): GAGVSQSPRYKVAKRGQDVALRCDPISGHVSLFWYQQALGQGPEFLTYFQNEAQLDKSGLPSDRFFAERPEGSVSTLKIQRTQQEDSAVYLCASSLRQGLGEKLFFGSGTQLSVL.

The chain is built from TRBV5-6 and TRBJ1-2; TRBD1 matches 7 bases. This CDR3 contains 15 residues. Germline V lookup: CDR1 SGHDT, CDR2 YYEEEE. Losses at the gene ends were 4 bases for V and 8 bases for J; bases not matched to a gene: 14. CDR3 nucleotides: TGTGCCAGCAGCCAACCACCGACAGGGATCCGCGGCTACACCTTC. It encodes CASSQPPTGIRGYTF.